A single sample gave rise to the 21 T cell receptor beta chains below, sequenced in a study of blood T cell repertoires in COVID-19. Data came from immunoSEQ multiplex PCR; TCRdb stores just in-frame clones and leaves some out. Here the sample spans fewer than 300,000 clones, around 90% being singletons. Input material: PBMCs or T cells enriched from blood (not recorded which). The receptors stem from a woman in her thirties who had recovered from COVID-19.

The chain is built from TRBV18 and TRBJ2-3; 11 bases map to TRBD2. V shed 3 bases, J shed 2 bases, and the junction held 1 base outside the gene matches. In germline, CDR1 is KGHSH, CDR2 LQKENI. The CDR3 length is 15 residues. CDR3 sequence (DNA): TGTGCCAGCTCACCGGGACTAGCGGCCACAGATACGCAGTATTTT. This sequence encodes CASSPGLAATDTQYF.

The rearrangement joins TRBV29-1 to TRBJ2-7, with 7 bases fitting TRBD1. V lost 7 bases, J lost 2 bases, and 5 bases stayed unmatched. The CDR3 is 12 residues long. Germline-derived CDR1 and CDR2 are SQVTM and ANQGSEA. The CDR3 nucleotides are TGCAGCGCTGGGACAGTTCCCTACGAGCAGTACTTC. It encodes CSAGTVPYEQYF.

Here the CDR3 DNA reads TGCAGCGTTGGTGGCAGGGAAAACACCGGGGAGCTGTTTTTT. This translates into CSVGGRENTGELFF. The V and J genes are TRBV29-1 and TRBJ2-2; possibly TRBD1 for D (5 bases). Trimming pared 4 bases from V and 2 bases from J, leaving 11 bases between. Germline CDR1 SQVTM, CDR2 ANQGSEA. This CDR3 contains 14 residues.

This chain links TRBV30 with TRBJ2-7, with D possibly TRBD2 on 5 matching bases. From germline, CDR1 is GTSNPN and CDR2 SVGIG (reference sequence). This CDR3 contains 13 residues. V lost 5 bases and J 5 bases, leaving 16 bases between the germline ends. CDR3 loop: CAWDRDKGNEQYF. Written as DNA, the CDR3 is TGTGCCTGGGACCGGGATAAGGGAAACGAGCAGTACTTC.

The CDR3 DNA is TGTGCCAGTAGTATATACAGAAGCAATCAGCCCCAGCATTTT. Protein: CASSIYRSNQPQHF. The V call is TRBV19, the J call TRBJ1-5; no firm D call. V lost 2 bases and J lost 1, with 6 bases in between. Germline V CDR1 and CDR2: LNHDA, SQIVND (reference sequence). CDR3 size: 14 residues.

This chain connects TRBV29-1 to TRBJ1-2; a possible D gene is TRBD1 (5 bases). The CDR3 consists of 14 residues. Germline V gives CDR1 SQVTM, CDR2 ANQGSEA. V was trimmed by 4 bases and J by 3 bases, leaving 15 bases between them. In DNA, the CDR3 is TGCAGCGTTGTGGTGGGGCTAGGCGACTATGGCTACACCTTC. It encodes CSVVVGLGDYGYTF.

This clone was counted only a few times. The rearrangement uses TRBV6-2 or TRBV6-3 and TRBJ2-7, with 7 bases lining up with TRBD2. The germline V gene has CDR1 MNHEY and CDR2 SVGEGT. The CDR3 consists of 16 residues. The trim removed 6 bases at V and 1 base at J, leaving 12 bases unmatched. CDR3: CASSNGAGRESYEQYF. Here the CDR3 DNA reads TGTGCCAGCAGCAACGGAGCGGGAAGAGAATCCTACGAGCAGTACTTC.

The gene calls are TRBV30 and TRBJ1-5; 7 nucleotides match TRBD1. CDR3 size: 13 residues. After removal of 3 bases from V and 6 bases from J, the junction contained 5 bases not matched to a gene. Looked up from germline, CDR1 is GTSNPN and CDR2 is SVGIG (reference sequence). The CDR3 is CAWSIGGVQPQHF. As DNA, the CDR3 is TGTGCCTGGAGCATAGGGGGCGTTCAGCCCCAGCATTTT.

The chain couples TRBV12-3 or TRBV12-4 to TRBJ1-5; no firm D call. This CDR3 is 13 amino acids long. Trimming pared 2 bases from V and 5 bases from J, leaving 7 bases between. CDR3: CASSLIPDQPQHF. DNA for the CDR3: TGTGCCAGCAGTTTAATCCCTGATCAGCCCCAGCATTTT.

The chain is built from TRBV30 and TRBJ2-3; possible D gene TRBD1, 6 bases. Trimming pared 0 bases from V and 12 bases from J, leaving 10 bases between. Per germline, CDR1 GTSNPN and CDR2 SVGIG (reference sequence). The CDR3 sequence is 11 residues long. CDR3 in DNA: TGTGCCTGGAGTGTAGGGGGTCCCCAGTATTTT. Translation: CAWSVGGPQYF.

The rearrangement uses TRBV29-1 and TRBJ1-1; 10 positions match TRBD1. The V gene's germline CDR1 is SQVTM and CDR2 ANQGSEA. With V trimmed by 6 bases and J by 4 bases, 8 bases remained unmatched. The CDR3 consists of 14 residues. The CDR3 coding sequence is TGCAGCGTCGCACCGGGACAGGGGTTCACTGAAGCTTTCTTT. It yields the protein CSVAPGQGFTEAFF.

The chain couples TRBV5-4 to TRBJ1-6; 7 bases map to TRBD1. This CDR3 has 16 residues. Germline lookup yields CDR1 SGHNT and CDR2 YYREEE (reference sequence). After removal of 4 bases from V and 5 bases from J, the junction contained 9 bases not matched to a gene. The CDR3 sequence is CASSNRQGTNNSPLHF. The CDR3 DNA sequence: TGTGCCAGCAGCAACCGACAGGGAACGAATAATTCACCCCTCCACTTT.

This clone was seen just once. V and J are TRBV3-1 (or the pseudogene TRBV3-2) and TRBJ2-7, with 7 bases aligning to TRBD2. Trimming took 0 bases from V and 7 from J; bases not matched to a gene: 9. The CDR3 has 15 amino acids. Germline loops: CDR1 LGHDT, CDR2 YNNKEL (reference sequence). DNA for the CDR3: TGTGCCAGCAGCCAAGATACTAGCGCGAGAGGGGAGCAGTACTTC. Protein product: CASSQDTSARGEQYF.

V gene TRBV5-6 combines with J gene TRBJ2-1; 11 bases align to TRBD2. The ends lost 4 bases at V and 1 base at J; junction bases unmatched: 10. CDR3 length: 18 amino acids. Germline CDR1 SGHDT, CDR2 YYEEEE. The CDR3 coding sequence is TGTGCCAGCAGCGCGCTGACTATAGCGGGAGGGTCCTACAATGAGCAGTTCTTC. This sequence encodes CASSALTIAGGSYNEQFF.

J is TRBJ2-2 and V is TRBV7-2; 10 bases map to TRBD2. In germline, CDR1 is SGHTA, CDR2 FQGNSA. With V trimmed by 2 bases and J by 5 bases, 11 bases remained unmatched. There are 18 residues in the CDR3. CDR3 sequence: CASSLTGLAGATTGELFF. DNA of the CDR3: TGTGCCAGCAGCTTAACTGGGCTAGCGGGAGCCACGACCGGGGAGCTGTTTTTT.

This chain uses TRBV28 with TRBJ2-2, with TRBD2 as a possible D gene (6 bases). V lost 5 bases and J 1 base, leaving 11 bases between the germline ends. Germline V CDR1 and CDR2: MDHEN, SYDVKM. This CDR3 region has 15 residues. CDR3 sequence reads: CASSLRGLNTGELFF. The CDR3 DNA reads as TGTGCCAGCAGTCTTCGGGGACTGAACACCGGGGAGCTGTTTTTT.

Concerning this clone: An end of the junction does not agree with germline; a read error may underlie this. The rearrangement links TRBV4-3 to TRBJ1-2; D uncertain. The CDR3 sequence is 13 residues long. CDR1 is LGHNA, CDR2 YSLEER, per germline. The CDR3 DNA is TGCGCCAGCAGCCAAGGATTTATCGGCAGACATGTTTTC. Translation: CASSQGFIGRHVF.

This sequence joins TRBV5-1 and TRBJ2-5, with 7 bases aligning to TRBD1. The CDR3 sequence is 14 residues long. Germline CDR1 reads SGHRS; CDR2 reads YFSETQ. The junction had 6 bases not matched to a gene; V was cut back by 1 base and J by 6 bases. This CDR3 reads CASSLWDRGKTQYF. The CDR3 DNA reads TGCGCCAGCAGCTTGTGGGACAGAGGAAAGACCCAGTACTTC.

The V call is TRBV27, the J call TRBJ2-7; D might be TRBD1 (6 bases). Germline loops: CDR1 MNHEY, CDR2 SMNVEV (reference sequence). This CDR3 has 11 residues. Trimming took off 8 bases at V and 6 bases at J, with 11 bases between the two ends. The CDR3 DNA is TGTGCCAGCCACAGGGACGGCGAGCAGTACTTC. This translates into CASHRDGEQYF.

This chain joins TRBV5-1 and TRBJ2-7; tentatively, D is TRBD1 (7 bases). V lost 4 bases and J lost 0, with 14 bases in between. CDR1 is SGHRS and CDR2 is YFSETQ in the germline V gene. The CDR3 runs 15 residues. Here the CDR3 reads CASSPGDSRSYEQYF. For the CDR3, the DNA is TGCGCCAGCAGCCCGGGGGACAGCCGCTCCTACGAGCAGTACTTC.

This clone was found once. The V call is TRBV28, the J call TRBJ2-7; D is unresolved. Per the germline V gene, CDR1 is MDHEN and CDR2 is SYDVKM. The CDR3 extends over 12 amino acids. The V gene lost 6 bases and the J gene lost 6 bases, with 12 bases spanning the gap. The CDR3 protein is CASSTVVREQYF. DNA for the CDR3: TGTGCCAGCAGCACGGTAGTTCGCGAGCAGTACTTC.